The next 18 T cell receptor beta chains were all read from a single sample in a study of blood T cells in healthy people across ages (dated by TCRdb to between 2015 and 2017). Receptor amplification or capture employed 5' RACE. The sequencing machine was an Illumina HiSeq 2500. A second PCR of about 7 to 12 cycles was run with a J-beta primer mix and a sample-barcoded 5' primer. The public reads were quality trimmed at Q25 with fastp and then assembled into clones with MiXCR by TCRdb, keeping productive beta chains. A single entry per CDR3 protein holds the most common genes and DNA from its merged rows. For this sample the table gives about 1.1 million distinct CDR3 sequences, of which roughly two fifths were detected only once. The ten largest clonotypes hold roughly 13% of the sample. Sequenced sample: blood. The receptors here all came from a man aged 18 to 29 in good health.

V usage is TRBV20-1 and J usage is TRBJ1-2, with 8 bases fitting TRBD1. CDR1 is DFQATT and CDR2 is SNEGSKA in the germline V gene (reference sequence). Trimming cost V 3 bases and J 5 bases; bases outside gene matches: 8. The CDR3 consists of 14 residues. CDR3 DNA: TGCAGTGCTAGTAGGGGGACAGGCGTTTATGGCTACACCTTC. Protein product: CSASRGTGVYGYTF.

This chain uses TRBV20-1 with TRBJ2-5, with 7 nucleotides matching TRBD2. The CDR3 contains 12 residues. Looked up from germline, CDR1 is DFQATT and CDR2 is SNEGSKA (reference sequence). V was pared by 6 bases and J by 2 bases, with 3 bases of the junction left unmatched. CDR3 in DNA: TGCAGTGCCGGGCGGGGGCAAGAGACCCAGTACTTC. This gives the protein CSAGRGQETQYF.

The chain uses TRBV6-2 or TRBV6-3 and TRBJ1-2; no reliable D call. CDR1 is MNHEY, CDR2 SVGEGT, per germline. The ends were cut back, 8 bases at V and 4 bases at J, with 11 bases in the middle. The CDR3 has 12 residues. CDR3 loop: CASLGLSYGYTF. CDR3 DNA sequence: TGTGCCAGCCTCGGTCTTTCCTATGGCTACACCTTC.

This chain uses TRBV5-1 with TRBJ2-1, with D possibly being TRBD2 (6 bases). Germline V gene lookup returns CDR1 SGHRS and CDR2 YFSETQ. V was trimmed by 3 bases and J by 8 bases, leaving 18 bases between them. The CDR3 runs to 15 residues. CDR3: CASSWVWGDGDEQFF. The DNA for the CDR3 is TGCGCCAGCAGCTGGGTGTGGGGGGACGGCGATGAGCAGTTCTTC.

As regards this clonotype: One base away lies a much larger clone, so this may be a sequencing read error. The V and J genes are TRBV7-8 and TRBJ2-3; D call uncertain. Trimming stripped 5 bases from V and 0 bases from J, with 6 bases between. Germline values: CDR1 SGHVS, CDR2 FQNEAQ. CDR3 length: 13 residues. CDR3 bases: TGTGCCAGCAGCCCATTTAGCACAGATACGCAGTATTTT. This gives the protein CASSPFSTDTQYF.

This clonotype turned up a few times. The chain employs TRBV10-3 and TRBJ1-2, with D uncertain. V gave up 3 bases and J gave up 4 bases, with 6 bases separating them. CDR3 length: 12 amino acids. Germline assignment: CDR1 ENHRY and CDR2 SYGVKD. The CDR3 coding sequence is TGTGCCATCAGTGATGGGGTCTATGGCTACACCTTC. Its translation: CAISDGVYGYTF.

A note on this clonotype: This sequence may be a read error, since a much larger clone differs from it by one base. The V gene is TRBV29-1, the J gene TRBJ2-5, with D perhaps TRBD1 or TRBD2 (5 bases each). This CDR3 contains 14 residues. Germline V lookup: CDR1 SQVTM, CDR2 ANQGSEA. V was cut by 5 bases and J by 11 bases, with 24 bases left in between. The CDR3 region is CSVSEGRIYNEQYF. Here the CDR3 DNA reads TGCAGCGTTAGTGAGGGACGGATTTACAATGAGCAGTACTTC.

This clonotype was counted only a few times. This rearrangement joins TRBV20-1 to TRBJ1-5, with TRBD1 as a possible D gene (5 bases). CDR3 length: 15 amino acids. Trimming removed 6 bases at V and 0 bases at J, with 15 bases between. Germline assignment: CDR1 DFQATT and CDR2 SNEGSKA (reference sequence). This CDR3 is CSAHNGGDSNQPQHF. The CDR3 region has the DNA TGCAGTGCCCACAATGGAGGGGATAGCAATCAGCCCCAGCATTTT.

This clonotype occurred a few times. V gene TRBV14 combines with J gene TRBJ2-1, with no clear D. Germline values: CDR1 SGHDN, CDR2 FVKESK. V lost 1 base to trimming and J lost 9 bases, with 4 bases between them. This CDR3 has 11 residues. CDR3 in amino acids: CASSQAVEQFF. The CDR3 nucleotides are TGTGCCAGCAGCCAAGCGGTTGAGCAGTTCTTC.

A few counts support this clonotype. The chain has TRBV15 and TRBJ1-4, with 7 bases that match TRBD1. Trimming cost V 2 bases and J 3 bases; bases outside gene matches: 3. Germline V gene lookup returns CDR1 LNHNV and CDR2 YYDKDF (reference sequence). CDR3 length equals 15 residues. In DNA, the CDR3 is TGTGCCACCAGCAGACAGGGGGGATCTAATGAAAAACTGTTTTTT. Translating it yields CATSRQGGSNEKLFF.

This clonotype was seen a few times. V is TRBV4-1 and J is TRBJ1-1; TRBD1 matches at 8 bases. The CDR3 is made up of 16 amino acids. V gave up 5 bases and J gave up 0 bases; unmatched junction bases: 8. Germline V gene sequence: CDR1 MGHRA, CDR2 YSYEKL. CDR3 coding DNA: TGCGCCAGCAGCTCCGGACAGGGAGGCGTGAACACTGAAGCTTTCTTT. The encoded protein is CASSSGQGGVNTEAFF.

In its sample, this clonotype was seen a few times. Its ends do not fully match the called genes, so a read error is possible. The J gene is TRBJ1-1, the V gene TRBV12-3 or TRBV12-4; D not resolved. The CDR3 length is 13 residues. This chain's CDR3 is CASSFRGNPEAFF. CDR3 nucleotide sequence: TGTGCCAGCAGTTTCCGCGGGAACCCTGAAGCTTTCTTT.

The V call is TRBV9, the J call TRBJ2-7; D is undetermined. Germline V CDR1 and CDR2: SGDLS, YYNGEE. The CDR3 contains 14 residues. V was trimmed by 3 bases and J by 4 bases, leaving 14 bases between them. CDR3 DNA: TGTGCCAGCAGCGCAACCATACAAACATACGAGCAGTACTTC. This translates into CASSATIQTYEQYF.

This clonotype was seen a few times. The chain has TRBV27 and TRBJ1-2; D not certain. Germline values: CDR1 MNHEY, CDR2 SMNVEV (reference sequence). The CDR3 loop spans 13 amino acids. V was pared by 5 bases and J by 2 bases, with 9 bases between. CDR3 DNA: TGTGCCAGCAGTCCAGTCAGCAACTATGGCTACACCTTC. It yields the protein CASSPVSNYGYTF.

This chain joins TRBV12-3 or TRBV12-4 and TRBJ2-1; tentatively, D is TRBD1 (6 bases). V lost 5 bases and J 7 bases, leaving 12 bases between the germline ends. The CDR3 spans 13 residues. CDR3 sequence reads: CASSGITGNEQFF. CDR3 nucleotides: TGTGCCAGCAGTGGGATTACAGGGAATGAGCAGTTCTTC.

This rearrangement joins TRBV2 to TRBJ1-1; tentatively, D is TRBD1 (5 bases). V lost 3 bases and J 3 bases, leaving 17 bases between the germline ends. The germline V gene encodes CDR1 SNHLY and CDR2 FYNNEI. CDR3 length: 16 amino acids. CDR3 coding DNA: TGTGCCAGCAGTGAGGCAGGGATTCGGAGGGACACTGAAGCTTTCTTT. Amino acid sequence: CASSEAGIRRDTEAFF.

A remark on this clonotype: This may come from a read error, since a much larger clone is one base off. This chain links TRBV20-1 with TRBJ2-3; D is possibly TRBD1 or TRBD2 (6 bases each). V shed 4 bases and J shed 2 bases, with 28 bases lying between them. Germline V gene sequence: CDR1 DFQATT, CDR2 SNEGSKA (reference sequence). The CDR3 is 19 residues long. CDR3 protein: CSAKDYGLGGSTYTDTQYF. In nucleotides, the CDR3 is TGCAGTGCTAAAGATTATGGTCTAGGGGGGAGCACATACACAGATACGCAGTATTTT.

This clonotype appeared a few times. The chain employs TRBV12-3 or TRBV12-4 and TRBJ1-6; tentative D call: TRBD1 (6 bases). The CDR3 is 15 amino acids. The V end lost 6 bases, the J end lost 5 bases, and 14 bases lay between the germline ends. The CDR3 is CASSLQGIHNSPLHF. CDR3 bases: TGTGCCAGCAGCCTACAGGGTATCCATAATTCACCCCTCCACTTT.